This TCR beta chain stems from a study of cytotoxic CD8 clonotypes in ibrutinib-treated CLL. About the research overall: Responses comprised 25 or so partial and 2 complete; at median around 67 months, approximately 15 remained remitted and around 12 progressed.

Only in-frame clones appear in the TCRdb table, and some are missing; sequencing was by immunoSEQ multiplex PCR. This table has some 300,000 clones, 70% to 80% appearing once. Looked up from germline, CDR1 is PRHDT and CDR2 is FYEKMQ (reference sequence). The CDR3 is 13 residues long. V lost 2 bases, J lost 5 bases, and 8 bases lay in between. As to this clone: Antigen specificity is unknown.

From cryopreserved PBMCs came about 2 micrograms of genomic DNA used for TCR beta libraries. Findings and caveats of the study: For progressing versus sustained-remission patients, sampling times were not the same. A rise in clonality was seen at ibrutinib response, and a fall back toward baseline was seen at progression.

The specimen comprised PBMCs, sampled before ibrutinib treatment. V usage is TRBV13 and J usage is TRBJ2-3; no definite D call. The clonotype originates from a human donor with chronic lymphocytic leukemia. The CDR3 DNA reads TGTGCCAGCAGCTTAAAAAGAGGAGATACGCAGTATTTT. Amino acid sequence: CASSLKRGDTQYF.